What follows describes a single T cell receptor (beta chain). Its specificity is unknown. Whole-study findings and limits: The TCR gene usage of tumor memory CD4+ T cells clustered together with blood and lymph node memory CD4+ cells and with lymph node naive CD4+ cells.

TCRdb redid the calling of the multiplex PCR reads with MiXCR, one entry per CDR3 protein. The sample includes some 590 distinct CDR3 sequences, around 23% of them seen just once. Naive CD4+ cells had CD25+ Tregs removed. This receptor was taken from a female donor with breast cancer. Sequenced: naive CD4+ T cells sorted from blood. Subset indicated: naive CD4+ T cells, CD4+CD45RA+CD25-.

CDR3 DNA sequence: TGTGCCAGCAGTCCCGGACAGGGAATGGGTGGCTACACCTTC. Amino acid sequence: CASSPGQGMGGYTF. This rearrangement joins TRBV12-3 or TRBV12-4 to TRBJ1-2, with 8 bases aligning to TRBD1. This CDR3 contains 14 residues. Trimming cost V 5 bases and J 7 bases; bases outside gene matches: 9.